This T cell receptor beta chain was found in a study of T cells in Graves' hyperthyroidism and ophthalmopathy. Whole-study results and caveats: Ophthalmopathy prediction by the model preceded onset by a median roughly 6 months.

As concerns this clonotype: Its antigen remains unidentified.

RNA transcripts yielded amplified TCR beta CDR3 regions. With the HTBI primer set, the TCR CDR3 went through a first round of RT-PCR. One entry per CDR3 protein, called by TCRdb with MiXCR from the multiplex PCR reads. Here the sample spans 490,000 or so distinct CDR3 sequences, 22% being singletons. V dropped 0 bases and J dropped 6 bases, with 11 bases sitting between them. The length of the CDR3 is 15 residues. CDR1 is MNHEY and CDR2 is SVGAGI in the germline V gene. This receptor was identified in a woman aged 70-85 years with Graves' ophthalmopathy. The chain uses TRBV6-5 and TRBJ1-4; TRBD1 might be the D (6 bases). The source material was blood. Here the CDR3 DNA reads TGTGCCAGCAGTTACTCAGCAGGACAGCATGAAAAACTGTTTTTT. Residues: CASSYSAGQHEKLFF.